The 4 T cell receptor beta chains in this list originate from one sample, sequenced in a study of OX40 agonist ivuxolimab in advanced cancers. This table comes from immunoSEQ multiplex PCR, and its TCRdb copy is limited to in-frame clones, with some not included. The sample records about 120,000 clones, around 89% being singletons. The input for sequencing was CD4+ or CD8+ T cells sorted from blood, taken in a trial of the OX40 agonist ivuxolimab. These receptors all stem from an adult with an advanced solid tumor such as melanoma, head and neck, liver or kidney cancer.

The gene calls are TRBV5-4 and TRBJ2-2; D is uncertain. CDR3 size: 15 residues. CDR1 SGHNT and CDR2 YYREEE come from the germline V gene (reference sequence). V lost 0 bases to trimming and J lost 0 bases, with 6 bases between them. CDR3 sequence: CASSLDGSNTGELFF. In DNA, the CDR3 is TGTGCCAGCAGCTTGGACGGATCGAACACCGGGGAGCTGTTTTTT.

This chain connects TRBV4-3 to TRBJ1-1; 9 nucleotides match TRBD1. Germline V gene data show CDR1 as LGHNA and CDR2 as YSLEER. V was clipped by 4 bases and J by 0 bases; unmatched bases: 21. This CDR3 is 21 amino acids long. This CDR3 reads CASSPYLDRGDVSSMNTEAFF. As DNA, the CDR3 is TGCGCCAGCAGCCCTTACCTCGACAGGGGGGATGTCTCTTCCATGAACACTGAAGCTTTCTTT.

The chain combines TRBV25-1 with TRBJ2-7, with D possibly being TRBD2 (5 bases). Per germline, CDR1 MGHDK and CDR2 SYGVNS. Trimming removed 3 bases from V and 4 bases from J, with 16 bases in between. The CDR3 sequence is 15 residues long. The CDR3 sequence: CASSDPRVSRYEQYF. Written as DNA, the CDR3 is TGTGCCAGCAGTGACCCGCGGGTCTCAAGGTACGAGCAGTACTTC.

The chain combines TRBV28 with TRBJ1-5; possible D gene TRBD1, 5 bases. With 7 bases removed from V and 2 bases from J, the gap between germline ends came to 15 bases. This CDR3 region has 15 residues. Germline CDR1 and CDR2: MDHEN and SYDVKM. The CDR3 DNA reads as TGTGCCAGCATCCCCTTGGGGCCGGGCAATCAGCCCCAGCATTTT. Translation gives CASIPLGPGNQPQHF.